This T cell receptor (beta chain) was observed in a study of beta chain features in type 1 diabetes. Regarding the study as a whole: People with Type 1 diabetes carried modestly yet significantly shorter TCRB CDR3s in all four CD4+ subsets. Researchers cautioned that cDNA sequencing could over-represent cells with high TCR expression.

Expressed TCRB transcripts were sequenced, since all the RNA that had been isolated was reverse transcribed. Generated by immunoSEQ multiplex PCR, the TCRdb table keeps only in-frame clones and is missing some. The top ten clones hold 0.5% of a sample with under 200,000 clones, 10% of them seen once. To note about this clone: Its target is not known.

The germline V gene encodes CDR1 KGHSH and CDR2 LQKENI. The CDR3 has 13 amino acids. Trimming removed 3 bases from V and 8 bases from J, with 11 bases in between. The sequenced sample was central memory CD4+ T cells from blood. The receptor comes from a man in his thirties or forties with type 1 diabetes. V and J are TRBV18 and TRBJ1-5, with D perhaps TRBD1 (5 bases). CDR3 in amino acids: CASSPGGFKPQHF. The CDR3 coding sequence is TGTGCCAGCTCACCGGGGGGTTTCAAGCCCCAGCATTTT.